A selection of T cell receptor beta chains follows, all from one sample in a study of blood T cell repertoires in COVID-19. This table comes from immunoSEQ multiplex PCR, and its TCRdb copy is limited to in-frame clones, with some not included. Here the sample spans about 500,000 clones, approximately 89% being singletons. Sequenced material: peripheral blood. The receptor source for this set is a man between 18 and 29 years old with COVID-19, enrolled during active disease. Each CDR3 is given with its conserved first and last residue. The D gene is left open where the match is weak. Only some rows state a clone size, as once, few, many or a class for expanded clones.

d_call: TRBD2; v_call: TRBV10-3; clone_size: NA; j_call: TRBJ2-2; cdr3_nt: TGTGCCATCAGTGAGCGAGACCTTATGACTAGCGGGGGAGAAGGCGGGGAGCTGTTTTTT; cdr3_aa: CAISERDLMTSGGEGGELFF
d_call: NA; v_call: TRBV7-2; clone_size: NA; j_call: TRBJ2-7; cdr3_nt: TGTGCCAGCAGCTTAGCGGGGACAAACTACGAGCAGTACTTC; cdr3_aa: CASSLAGTNYEQYF
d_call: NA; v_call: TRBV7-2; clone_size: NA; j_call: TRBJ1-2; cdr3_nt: TGTGCCAGCAGCTTAGAGGCAGGGCAGGGCTACACCTTC; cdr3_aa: CASSLEAGQGYTF
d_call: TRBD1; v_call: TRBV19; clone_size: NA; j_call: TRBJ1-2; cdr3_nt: TGTGCCAGTACCTCGACAGGGTACCCTGGCTACACCTTC; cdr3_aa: CASTSTGYPGYTF
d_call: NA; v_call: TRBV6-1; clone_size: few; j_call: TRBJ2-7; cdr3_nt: TGTGCCAGCAGTGACCCTCGTGGAGGGGCCACCTACGAGCAGTACTTC; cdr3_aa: CASSDPRGGATYEQYF
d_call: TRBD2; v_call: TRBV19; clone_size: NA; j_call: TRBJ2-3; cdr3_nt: TGTGCCAGTACCCCCGGGACTAGCCGAGATACGCAGTATTTT; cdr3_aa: CASTPGTSRDTQYF
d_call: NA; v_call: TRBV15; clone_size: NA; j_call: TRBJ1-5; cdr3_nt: TGTGCCACCAGCGGGGGACGTGGGGGACATAGCAATCAGCCCCAGCATTTT; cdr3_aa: CATSGGRGGHSNQPQHF
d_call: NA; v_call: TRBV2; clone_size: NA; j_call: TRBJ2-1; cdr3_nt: TGTGCCAGCATGAGACAAAGAGACTACAATGAGCAGTTCTTC; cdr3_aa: CASMRQRDYNEQFF
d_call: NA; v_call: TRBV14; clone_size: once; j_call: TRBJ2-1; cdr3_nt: TGTGCCAGCAGCCAACAGGGTTCCTACAATGAGCAGTTCTTC; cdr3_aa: CASSQQGSYNEQFF
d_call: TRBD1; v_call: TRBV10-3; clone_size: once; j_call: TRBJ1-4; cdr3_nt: TGTGCCATCAGTGGCTTTCAGGGGGCTGACGAAAAACTGTTTTTT; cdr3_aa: CAISGFQGADEKLFF
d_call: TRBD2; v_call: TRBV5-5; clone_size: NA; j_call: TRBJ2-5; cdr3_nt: TGTGCCAGCAGCCCCACGGGACTAGATATCCAAGAGACCCAGTACTTC; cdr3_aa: CASSPTGLDIQETQYF
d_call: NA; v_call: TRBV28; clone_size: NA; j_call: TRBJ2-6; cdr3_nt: TGTGCCAGCAGTTTCATGCTGGGGCTCGCTGGGGCCAACGTCCTGACTTTC; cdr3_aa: CASSFMLGLAGANVLTF
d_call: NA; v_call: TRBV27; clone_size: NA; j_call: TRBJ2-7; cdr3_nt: TGTGCCAGCAGCACCCAGGGTTCCTACTCCTACGAGCAGTACTTC; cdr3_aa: CASSTQGSYSYEQYF
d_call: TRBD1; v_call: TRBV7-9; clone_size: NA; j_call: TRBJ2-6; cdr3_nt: TGTGCCAGCAGCTTTAGGGACAGGGTCGTTTCTGGGGCCAACGTCCTGACTTTC; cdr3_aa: CASSFRDRVVSGANVLTF
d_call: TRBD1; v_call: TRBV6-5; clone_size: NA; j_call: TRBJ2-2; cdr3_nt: TGTGCCAGCAGGGCGGACAGGGCGGCCGGGGAGCTGTTTTTT; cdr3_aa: CASRADRAAGELFF
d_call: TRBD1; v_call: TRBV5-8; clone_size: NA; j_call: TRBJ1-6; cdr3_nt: TGTGCCAGCAGCTGGGACAGGGGGACAAGGAATTCACCCCTCCACTTT; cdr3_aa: CASSWDRGTRNSPLHF
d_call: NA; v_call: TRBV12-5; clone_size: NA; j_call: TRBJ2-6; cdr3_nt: TGTGCTAGTGCCCGCTCTGGGGCCAACGTCCTGACTTTC; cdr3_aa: CASARSGANVLTF
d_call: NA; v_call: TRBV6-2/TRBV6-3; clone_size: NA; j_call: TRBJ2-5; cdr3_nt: TGTGCCAGCAGTTACCCCCCGGTGTACCAAGAGACCCAGTACTTC; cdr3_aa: CASSYPPVYQETQYF
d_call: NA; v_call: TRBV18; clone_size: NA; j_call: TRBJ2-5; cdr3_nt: TGTGCCAGCTCACACAACAGGATCCAAGAGACCCAGTACTTC; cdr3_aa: CASSHNRIQETQYF
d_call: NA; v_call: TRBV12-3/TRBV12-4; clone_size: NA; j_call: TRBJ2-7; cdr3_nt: TGTGCCAGCCGGGGAGGGGGTTACGAGCAGTACTTC; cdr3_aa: CASRGGGYEQYF
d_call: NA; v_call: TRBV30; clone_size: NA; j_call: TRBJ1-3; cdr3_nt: TGTGCCTGGCCTGCGCCTGCGGATCTGCCCAAGGGGCCGGTTTTTGGAAACACCATATATTTT; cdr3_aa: CAWPAPADLPKGPVFGNTIYF
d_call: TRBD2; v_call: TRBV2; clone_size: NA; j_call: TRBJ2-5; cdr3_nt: TGTGCCAGCAGTGAGACTAGCGTACGCGAGACCCAGTACTTC; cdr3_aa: CASSETSVRETQYF
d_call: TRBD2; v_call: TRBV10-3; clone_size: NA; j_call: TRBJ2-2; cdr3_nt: TGTGCCATCACTCGAGGACTAGCGGGAGTTACCGGGGAGCTGTTTTTT; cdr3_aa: CAITRGLAGVTGELFF
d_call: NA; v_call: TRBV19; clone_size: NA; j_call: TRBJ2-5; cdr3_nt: TGTGCCAGTAGTCCCCGGGCCCGGGGAGAGACCCAGTACTTC; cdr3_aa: CASSPRARGETQYF
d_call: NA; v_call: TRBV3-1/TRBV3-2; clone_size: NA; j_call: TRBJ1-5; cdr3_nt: TGTGCCAGCAGCAATGGACACCTGGTTAGCAATCAGCCCCAGCATTTT; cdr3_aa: CASSNGHLVSNQPQHF
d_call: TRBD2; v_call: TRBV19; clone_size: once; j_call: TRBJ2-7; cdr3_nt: TGTGCCAGTAGCCATCGGGGGGGGGCCCACGAGCAGTACTTC; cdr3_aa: CASSHRGGAHEQYF
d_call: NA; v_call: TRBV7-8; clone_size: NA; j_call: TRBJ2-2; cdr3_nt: TGTGCCAGCAGCCTACACGGGAGCACCGGGGAGCTGTTTTTT; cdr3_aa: CASSLHGSTGELFF
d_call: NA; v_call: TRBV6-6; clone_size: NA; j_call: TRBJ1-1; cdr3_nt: TGTGCCAGCAGCTTTGGGCCATCGGAAGCTTTCTTT; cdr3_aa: CASSFGPSEAFF
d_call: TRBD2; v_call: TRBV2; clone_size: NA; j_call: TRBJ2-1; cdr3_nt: TGTGCCAGCGTTACCGGGACTAGCCAGAATGAGCAGTTCTTC; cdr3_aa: CASVTGTSQNEQFF
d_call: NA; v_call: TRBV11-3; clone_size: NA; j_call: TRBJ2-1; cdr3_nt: TGTGCCAGCAGCTTAGGTCCCTCCAATGAGCAGTTCTTC; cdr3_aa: CASSLGPSNEQFF
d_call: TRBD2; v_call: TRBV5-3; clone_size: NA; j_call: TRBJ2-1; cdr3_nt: TGTGCCAGAAGCTTCTTCAGACTAGCGGGGGGGCTAGTACCCACCACCAACAATGAGCAGTTCTTC; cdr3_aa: CARSFFRLAGGLVPTTNNEQFF
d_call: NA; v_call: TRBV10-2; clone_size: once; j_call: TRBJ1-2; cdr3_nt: TGCGCCAGCACCGGGGGGCTTGGCTACACCTTC; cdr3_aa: CASTGGLGYTF
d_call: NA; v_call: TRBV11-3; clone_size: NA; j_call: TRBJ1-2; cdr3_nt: TGTGCCAGCAGCTTAGGTCGCGGGGGCAGCGGCTACACCTTC; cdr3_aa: CASSLGRGGSGYTF
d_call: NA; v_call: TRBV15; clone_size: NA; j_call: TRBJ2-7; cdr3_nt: TGTGCCACCAGCAGACCGGGATATGCGTCCTACGAGCAGTACTTC; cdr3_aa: CATSRPGYASYEQYF
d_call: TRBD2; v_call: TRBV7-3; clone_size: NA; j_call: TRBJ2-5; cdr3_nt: TGTGCCAGCAGCTTGGGGGGAGGGCCAGAGACCCAGTACTTC; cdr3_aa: CASSLGGGPETQYF
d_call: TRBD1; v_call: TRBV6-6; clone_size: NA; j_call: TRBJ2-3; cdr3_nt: TGTGCCAGCAGCCCCGGACAGGGGGCAGATACGCAGTATTTT; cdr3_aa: CASSPGQGADTQYF
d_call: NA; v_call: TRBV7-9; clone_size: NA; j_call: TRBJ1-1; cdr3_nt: TGTGCCAGCAGCTTACCGACCAAGGTCGCGGCGAACACTGAAGCTTTCTTT; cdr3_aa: CASSLPTKVAANTEAFF
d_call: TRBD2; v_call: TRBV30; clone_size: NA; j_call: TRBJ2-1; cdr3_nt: TGTGCCTGGAGTGTCCCCCCCGGACTAGCGGGAGTTAGGGACAATGAGCAGTTCTTC; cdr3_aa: CAWSVPPGLAGVRDNEQFF
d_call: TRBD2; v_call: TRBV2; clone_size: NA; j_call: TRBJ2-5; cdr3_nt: TGTGCCAGCAGTTGGACTAGCGGGGGGCAAGAGACCCAGTACTTC; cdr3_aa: CASSWTSGGQETQYF
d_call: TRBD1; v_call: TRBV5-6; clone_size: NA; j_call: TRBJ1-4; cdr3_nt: TGTGCCAGCAGCTCAACAGGGGTTTTTAATGAAAAACTGTTTTTT; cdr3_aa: CASSSTGVFNEKLFF
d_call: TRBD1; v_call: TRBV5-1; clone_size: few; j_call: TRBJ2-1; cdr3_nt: TGCGCCAGCAGCCTGAACGGGGACAGGTTGTTCTTC; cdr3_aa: CASSLNGDRLFF
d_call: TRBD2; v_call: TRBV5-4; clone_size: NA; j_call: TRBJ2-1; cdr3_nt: TGTGCCAGCAGCTTGGAACTAGCGGGAGGGCCCCATGAGCAGTTCTTC; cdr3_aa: CASSLELAGGPHEQFF
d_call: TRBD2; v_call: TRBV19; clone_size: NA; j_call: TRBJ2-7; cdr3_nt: TGTGCCAGTAGTGAGACTAGCGCGGGCTACGAGCAGTACTTC; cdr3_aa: CASSETSAGYEQYF
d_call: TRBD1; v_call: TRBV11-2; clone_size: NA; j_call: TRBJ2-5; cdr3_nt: TGTGCCAGCAGCTTAGAACAGGGGGCTTTGGAGACCCAGTACTTC; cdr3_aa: CASSLEQGALETQYF
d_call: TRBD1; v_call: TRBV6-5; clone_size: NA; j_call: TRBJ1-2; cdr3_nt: TGTGCCAGCAGGGGACAGAACTATGGCTACACCTTC; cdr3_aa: CASRGQNYGYTF
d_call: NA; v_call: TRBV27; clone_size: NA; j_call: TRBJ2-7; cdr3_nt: TGTGCCAGCAGTCGGCGGACAGAAACCTACGAGCAGTACTTC; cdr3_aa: CASSRRTETYEQYF
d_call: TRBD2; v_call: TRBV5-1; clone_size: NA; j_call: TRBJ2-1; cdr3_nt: TGCGCCAGCTGGGCGGGGGGGCCGGACAATGAGCAGTTCTTC; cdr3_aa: CASWAGGPDNEQFF
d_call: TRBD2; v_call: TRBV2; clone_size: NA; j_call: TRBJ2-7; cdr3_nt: TGTGCCAGCATAAAACTAGCGGGCACGGGCGAGCAGTACTTC; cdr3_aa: CASIKLAGTGEQYF